These 20 T cell receptor beta chains were sequenced from one sample in a study of T cell responses to AZD1222 COVID-19 vaccine. The method was immunoSEQ multiplex PCR; TCRdb's version includes in-frame clones alone and lacks a portion of them. The sample comprises roughly 80,000 clones, around nine tenths of which are singletons, and approximately 10% rests with the top ten. The sample was peripheral blood, taken 28 days after the second AZD1222 dose. Receptors were obtained from an adult who received the AZD1222 COVID-19 vaccine.

The gene calls are TRBV27 and TRBJ1-5; no definite D call. Trimming shortened V by 6 bases and J by 7 bases, and 10 bases separated the two germline ends. The length of the CDR3 is 12 residues. Germline values: CDR1 MNHEY, CDR2 SMNVEV (reference sequence). The CDR3 reads CASRTSQQPQHF. CDR3 in DNA: TGTGCCAGCAGAACTAGTCAGCAGCCCCAGCATTTT.

This chain links TRBV27 with TRBJ1-2; D gene uncertain. CDR1 is MNHEY and CDR2 is SMNVEV in the germline V gene (reference sequence). Deletions cut 5 bases from V and 8 bases from J, with 12 bases between. This CDR3 has 12 amino acids. CDR3 region: CASSPQSGGYTF. The CDR3 region has the DNA TGTGCCAGCAGTCCTCAGTCGGGAGGCTACACCTTC.

The V gene is TRBV28, the J gene TRBJ2-7; TRBD2 aligns across 9 bases. This CDR3 spans 16 amino acids. Germline V gene sequence: CDR1 MDHEN, CDR2 SYDVKM. The V and J ends lost 3 bases and 0 bases, in that order; junction bases with no gene match: 6. The CDR3 sequence is CASSLGRAGGSYEQYF. Here the CDR3 DNA reads TGTGCCAGCAGTTTGGGGAGAGCGGGGGGCTCCTACGAGCAGTACTTC.

The V gene is TRBV5-1, the J gene TRBJ2-7; possible D gene TRBD1, 6 bases. The CDR3 is 17 amino acids. Trimming took off 0 bases at V and 3 bases at J, with 19 bases between the two ends. CDR1 is SGHRS, CDR2 YFSETQ, per germline. The CDR3 protein is CASSLVGSVKQGYEQYF. CDR3 coding DNA: TGCGCCAGCAGCTTGGTAGGTAGCGTTAAACAGGGCTACGAGCAGTACTTC.

This chain uses TRBV3-1 (or the pseudogene TRBV3-2) with TRBJ2-3, with 10 bases matching TRBD2. V was clipped by 4 bases and J by 2 bases; unmatched bases: 6. The CDR3 is made up of 16 amino acids. CDR1 is LGHDT and CDR2 is YNNKEL in the germline V gene (reference sequence). This CDR3 reads CASSPSGGHTTDTQYF. The CDR3 nucleotides read TGTGCCAGCAGCCCTAGCGGGGGTCACACCACAGATACGCAGTATTTT.

The chain links TRBV19 to TRBJ1-4; 10 nucleotides line up with TRBD1. The CDR3 sequence is 16 residues long. Germline CDR1 is LNHDA and CDR2 is SQIVND (reference sequence). V shed 6 bases and J 6 bases; nucleotides not matched to a gene: 10. CDR3 nucleotides: TGTGCCAGTAGCCCTTCCACCGGGACAGGGGATGAAAAACTGTTTTTT. It translates to CASSPSTGTGDEKLFF.

J is TRBJ2-7 and V is TRBV6-5, with 9 nucleotides matching TRBD2. The length of the CDR3 is 15 residues. Germline CDR1 and CDR2: MNHEY and SVGAGI. V shed 7 bases and J 7 bases; nucleotides not matched to a gene: 14. The CDR3 loop reads CASIAGLAGSPEQYF. The CDR3 region has the DNA TGTGCCAGCATTGCGGGCCTAGCGGGAAGCCCAGAGCAGTACTTC.

The V gene is TRBV19, the J gene TRBJ2-3; the D gene is possibly TRBD2 (6 bases). V shed 5 bases and J shed 4 bases, with 7 bases lying between them. This CDR3 spans 12 amino acids. CDR1 is LNHDA and CDR2 is SQIVND in the germline V gene (reference sequence). The CDR3 is CASSWGADTQYF. The CDR3 region has the DNA TGTGCCAGTAGTTGGGGGGCAGATACGCAGTATTTT.

CDR3 nucleotide sequence: TGTGCCAGTAGTATAAGACAGGCAAACTCTGGGGCCAACGTCCTGACTTTC. Translation: CASSIRQANSGANVLTF. The chain carries TRBV19 and TRBJ2-6, with D possibly matching TRBD1 (6 bases). V shed 2 bases and J shed 0 bases, with 11 bases lying between them. This CDR3 has 17 residues. Germline V gene data show CDR1 as LNHDA and CDR2 as SQIVND (reference sequence).

The rearrangement links TRBV6-1 to TRBJ2-3; the D gene is possibly TRBD1 (6 bases). Deletions cut 0 bases from V and 3 bases from J, with 19 bases between. The CDR3 is made up of 18 amino acids. CDR1 is MNHNS and CDR2 is SASEGT in the germline V gene. The CDR3 bases are TGTGCCAGCAGTGAAGCGCCCCCCCTCCAGGGGTGGACAGATACGCAGTATTTT. Translation gives CASSEAPPLQGWTDTQYF.

The genes are TRBV2 and TRBJ2-7, with D unresolved. The CDR3 sequence is 11 residues long. The germline CDR1 and CDR2 sequences are SNHLY and FYNNEI. V was trimmed by 7 bases and J by 3 bases, leaving 7 bases between them. CDR3 nucleotide sequence: TGTGCCAGCACCTATTACTACGAGCAGTACTTC. This codes for CASTYYYEQYF.

The chain's CDR3 is CASSLGGGPNEKLFF. In DNA, the CDR3 is TGCGCCAGCAGCTTGGGTGGGGGGCCTAATGAAAAACTGTTTTTT. The V and J genes are TRBV5-1 and TRBJ1-4; D perhaps matches TRBD1 (6 bases). The CDR3 is made up of 15 amino acids. V was pared by 0 bases and J by 3 bases, with 9 bases between. Germline lookup yields CDR1 SGHRS and CDR2 YFSETQ.

The gene calls are TRBV13 and TRBJ2-2; TRBD1 matches 12 bases. The J segment lost 5 bases and the V segment lost 8 bases, leaving 6 bases of the junction unmatched. The CDR3 is 15 amino acids. Germline CDR1 is PRHDT and CDR2 is FYEKMQ (reference sequence). DNA for the CDR3: TGTGCCAGCCGGGACAGGGGGCCTGTTACCGGGGAGCTGTTTTTT. This codes for CASRDRGPVTGELFF.

The chain combines TRBV7-2 with TRBJ1-5; possible D gene TRBD1, 5 bases. Germline CDR1 reads SGHTA; CDR2 reads FQGNSA. The CDR3 contains 16 residues. V lost 2 bases, J lost 7 bases, and 18 bases lay in between. As DNA, the CDR3 is TGTGCCAGCAGCTTAAATCCCAGGGCAAGTGGCCAGCCCCAGCATTTT. Protein: CASSLNPRASGQPQHF.

The gene calls are TRBV5-1 and TRBJ2-7, with D maybe TRBD2 (6 bases). The CDR3 totals 15 residues. The germline V gene has CDR1 SGHRS and CDR2 YFSETQ. V was cut by 1 base and J by 4 bases, with 15 bases left in between. CDR3 DNA: TGCGCCAGCAGCTTGACAGCGGGCGGAGGGTACGAGCAGTACTTC. Translation: CASSLTAGGGYEQYF.

The rearrangement links TRBV19 to TRBJ2-7, with TRBD2 matching 9 bases. Per the germline V gene, CDR1 is LNHDA and CDR2 is SQIVND (reference sequence). Unmatched junction bases numbered 6, after V lost 7 bases and J lost 2 bases. The CDR3 extends over 14 amino acids. For the CDR3, the DNA is TGTGCCAGTATATCAGCGGGGGGACCCTACGAGCAGTACTTC. It is translated as CASISAGGPYEQYF.

CDR3 sequence reads: CASSGRAFEQYF. The DNA of the CDR3 is TGTGCCAGCAGTGGCAGGGCGTTCGAGCAGTACTTC. V is TRBV6-2 or TRBV6-3 and J is TRBJ2-7, with a possible D match to TRBD1 (5 bases). The germline V and J ends were trimmed by 5 bases and 6 bases, with 11 bases remaining between them. The CDR3 runs to 12 residues. Germline assignment: CDR1 MNHEY and CDR2 SVGEGT.

The J gene is TRBJ1-2, the V gene TRBV28; D uncertain. Germline V gene data show CDR1 as MDHEN and CDR2 as SYDVKM. This CDR3 is 14 amino acids long. Trimming removed 3 bases at V and 4 bases at J, with 12 bases between. In DNA, the CDR3 is TGTGCCAGCAGTTTGAAACCTCTAAGCTATGGCTACACCTTC. Its translation is CASSLKPLSYGYTF.

This rearrangement joins TRBV19 to TRBJ2-5; the D is unclear. The CDR3 covers 13 residues. The germline CDR1 and CDR2 sequences are LNHDA and SQIVND (reference sequence). With 4 bases removed from V and 2 bases from J, the gap between germline ends came to 8 bases. The CDR3 DNA sequence: TGTGCCAGTAGTAGGGTCTTTCAAGAGACCCAGTACTTC. Translation gives CASSRVFQETQYF.

This clone is a singleton in its sample. In DNA form, the CDR3 reads TGTGCCAGTAGTATTCTTGCGGGGGGCGGGACCGGGGAGCTGTTTTTT. Its protein is CASSILAGGGTGELFF. The rearrangement uses TRBV19 and TRBJ2-2; the match to TRBD2 covers 8 bases. This CDR3 comprises 16 residues. Germline values: CDR1 LNHDA, CDR2 SQIVND (reference sequence). With V trimmed by 3 bases and J by 5 bases, 8 bases remained unmatched.